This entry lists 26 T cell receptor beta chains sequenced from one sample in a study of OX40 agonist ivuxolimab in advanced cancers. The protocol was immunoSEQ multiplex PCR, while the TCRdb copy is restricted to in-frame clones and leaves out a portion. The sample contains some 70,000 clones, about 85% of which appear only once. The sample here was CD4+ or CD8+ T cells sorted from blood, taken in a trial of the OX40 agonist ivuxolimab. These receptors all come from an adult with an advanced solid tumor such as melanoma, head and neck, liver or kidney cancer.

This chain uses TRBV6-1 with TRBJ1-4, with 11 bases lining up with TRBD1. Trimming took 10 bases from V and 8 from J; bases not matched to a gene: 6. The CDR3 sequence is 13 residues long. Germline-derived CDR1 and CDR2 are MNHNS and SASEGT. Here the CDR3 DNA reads TGTGCCACGGACAGGGGGCTCGGGGAAAAACTGTTTTTT. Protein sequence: CATDRGLGEKLFF.

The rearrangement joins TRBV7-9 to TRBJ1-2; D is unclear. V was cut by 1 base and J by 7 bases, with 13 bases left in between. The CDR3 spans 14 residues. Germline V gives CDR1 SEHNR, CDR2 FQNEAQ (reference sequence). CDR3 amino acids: CASSLERFLGGYTF. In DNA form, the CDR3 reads TGTGCCAGCAGCTTAGAGAGATTCCTTGGTGGCTACACCTTC.

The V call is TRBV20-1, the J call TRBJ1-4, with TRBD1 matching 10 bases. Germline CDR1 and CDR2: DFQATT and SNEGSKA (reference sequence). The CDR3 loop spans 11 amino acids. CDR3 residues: CSGQGPEKLFF. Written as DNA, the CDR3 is TGCTCGGGACAGGGGCCTGAAAAACTGTTTTTT.

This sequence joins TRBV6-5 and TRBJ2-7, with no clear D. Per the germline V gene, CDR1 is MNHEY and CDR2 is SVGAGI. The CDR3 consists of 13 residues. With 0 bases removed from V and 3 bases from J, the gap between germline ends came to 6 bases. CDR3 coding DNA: TGTGCCAGCAGTTACTCAGCAGGCTACGAGCAGTACGTC. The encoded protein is CASSYSAGYEQYV.

The CDR3 loop is CASTSGGRKSSYNEQFF. CDR3 DNA sequence: TGTGCCAGCACTAGCGGGGGGCGAAAGAGCTCCTACAATGAGCAGTTCTTC. The rearrangement joins TRBV28 to TRBJ2-1, with 11 bases identical to TRBD2. This CDR3 is built from 17 residues. Germline assignment: CDR1 MDHEN and CDR2 SYDVKM. The V segment lost 7 bases and the J segment 0 bases; nucleotides outside the gene matches: 8. The variable domain in full, with the rest retrieved from reference TRBV28 and TRBJ2-1, is DVKVTQSSRYLVKRTGEKVFLECVQDMDHENMFWYRQDPGLGLRLIYFSYDVKMKEKGDIPEGYSVSREKKERFSLILESASTNQTSMYLCASTSGGRKSSYNEQFFGPGTRLTVL.

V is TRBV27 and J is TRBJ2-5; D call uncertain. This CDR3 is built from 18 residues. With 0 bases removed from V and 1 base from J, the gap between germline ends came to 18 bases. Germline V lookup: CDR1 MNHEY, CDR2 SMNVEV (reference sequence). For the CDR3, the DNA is TGTGCCAGCAGTTTATCTTACGTGGCCAGCAGACCCCAAGAGACCCAGTACTTC. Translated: CASSLSYVASRPQETQYF.

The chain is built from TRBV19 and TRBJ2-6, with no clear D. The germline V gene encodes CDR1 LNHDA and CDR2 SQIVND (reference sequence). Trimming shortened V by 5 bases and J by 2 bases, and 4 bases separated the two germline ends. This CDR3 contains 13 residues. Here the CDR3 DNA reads TGTGCCAGTAGTGTGACTGGGGCCAACGTCCTGACTTTC. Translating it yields CASSVTGANVLTF.

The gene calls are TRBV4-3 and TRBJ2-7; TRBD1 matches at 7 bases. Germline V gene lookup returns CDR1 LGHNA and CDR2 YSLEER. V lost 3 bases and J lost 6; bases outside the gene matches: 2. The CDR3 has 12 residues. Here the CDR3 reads CASSHPGGEQYF. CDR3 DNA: TGCGCCAGCAGCCATCCAGGGGGCGAGCAGTACTTC.

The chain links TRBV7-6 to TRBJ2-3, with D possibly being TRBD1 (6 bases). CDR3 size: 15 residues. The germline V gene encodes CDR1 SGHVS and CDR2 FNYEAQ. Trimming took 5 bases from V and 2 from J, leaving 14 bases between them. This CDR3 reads CASSPPTGYTDTQYF. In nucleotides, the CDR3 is TGTGCCAGCAGCCCACCGACAGGATACACAGATACGCAGTATTTT.

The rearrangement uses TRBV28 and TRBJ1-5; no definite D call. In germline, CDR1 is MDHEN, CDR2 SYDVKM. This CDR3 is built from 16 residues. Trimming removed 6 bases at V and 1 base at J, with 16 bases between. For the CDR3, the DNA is TGTGCCAGCAGCCAAACCCGCCGGTCGAGCAATCAGCCCCAGCATTTT. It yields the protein CASSQTRRSSNQPQHF.

CDR3 amino acids: CASSNLRDRGYNEQFF. The CDR3 DNA follows: TGTGCCAGCAGCAACCTACGGGACAGGGGTTACAATGAGCAGTTCTTC. J is TRBJ2-1 and V is TRBV7-8, with 10 bases aligning to TRBD1. Germline-derived CDR1 and CDR2 are SGHVS and FQNEAQ. CDR3 length equals 16 residues. Trimming took 5 bases from V and 4 from J; bases not matched to a gene: 8.

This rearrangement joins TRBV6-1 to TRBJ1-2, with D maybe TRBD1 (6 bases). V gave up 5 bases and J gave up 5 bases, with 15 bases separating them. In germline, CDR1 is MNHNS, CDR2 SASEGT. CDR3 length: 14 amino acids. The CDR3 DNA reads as TGTGCCAGCAGTTTAAACAGGGTTGGTTATGGCTACACCTTC. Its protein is CASSLNRVGYGYTF.

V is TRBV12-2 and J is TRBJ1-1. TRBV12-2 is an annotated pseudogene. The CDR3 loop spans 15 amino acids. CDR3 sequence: CASRLVRGPGTEAFF. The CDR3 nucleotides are TGTGCAAGTCGCTTAGTTCGGGGGCCGGGGACTGAAGCTTTCTTT.

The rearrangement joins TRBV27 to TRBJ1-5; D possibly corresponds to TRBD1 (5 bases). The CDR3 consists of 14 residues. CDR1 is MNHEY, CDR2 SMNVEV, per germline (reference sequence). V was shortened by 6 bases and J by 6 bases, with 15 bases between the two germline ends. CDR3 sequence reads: CASSPLHGGQPQHF. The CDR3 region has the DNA TGTGCCAGCAGCCCCCTGCATGGGGGTCAGCCCCAGCATTTT.

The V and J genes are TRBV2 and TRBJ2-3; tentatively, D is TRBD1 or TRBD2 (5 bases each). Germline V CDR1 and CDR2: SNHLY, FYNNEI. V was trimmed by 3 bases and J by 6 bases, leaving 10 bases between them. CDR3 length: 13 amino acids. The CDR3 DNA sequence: TGTGCCAGCAGTGACGGGGCTAGGGATACGCAGTATTTT. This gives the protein CASSDGARDTQYF.

The CDR3 DNA reads as TGTGCCACCAGCAGAGATCGAGAGGGACAGACAACCTTATATGAGACCCAGTACTTC. Translation: CATSRDREGQTTLYETQYF. The chain couples TRBV15 to TRBJ2-5; 7 nucleotides line up with TRBD1. Germline V gene sequence: CDR1 LNHNV, CDR2 YYDKDF (reference sequence). Unmatched junction bases numbered 18, after V lost 0 bases and J lost 5 bases. The CDR3 loop spans 19 amino acids. Combining the CDR3 with reference TRBV15 and TRBJ2-5 gives the whole variable domain DAMVIQNPRYQVTQFGKPVTLSCSQTLNHNVMYWYQQKSSQAPKLLFHYYDKDFNNEADTPDNFQSRRPNTSFCFLDIRSPGLGDTAMYLCATSRDREGQTTLYETQYFGPGTRLLVL.

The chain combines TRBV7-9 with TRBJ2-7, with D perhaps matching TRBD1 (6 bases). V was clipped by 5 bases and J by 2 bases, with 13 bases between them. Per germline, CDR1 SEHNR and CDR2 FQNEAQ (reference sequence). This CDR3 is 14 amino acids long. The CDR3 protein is CASSPTGMTYEQYF. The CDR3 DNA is TGTGCCAGCAGCCCAACAGGGATGACCTACGAGCAGTACTTC.

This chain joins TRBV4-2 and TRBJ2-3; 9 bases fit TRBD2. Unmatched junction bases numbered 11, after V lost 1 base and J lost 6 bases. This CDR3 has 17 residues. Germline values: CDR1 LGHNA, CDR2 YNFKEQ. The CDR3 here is CASSQGGTGGRVDTQYF. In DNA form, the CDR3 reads TGTGCCAGCAGCCAAGGGGGGACCGGCGGGAGGGTCGATACGCAGTATTTT.

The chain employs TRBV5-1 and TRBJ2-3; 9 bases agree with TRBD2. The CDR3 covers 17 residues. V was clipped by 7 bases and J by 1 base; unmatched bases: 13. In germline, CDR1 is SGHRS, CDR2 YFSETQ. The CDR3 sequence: CASRGVAGVSGTDTQYF. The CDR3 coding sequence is TGCGCCAGCCGTGGGGTAGCGGGAGTGTCGGGCACAGATACGCAGTATTTT.

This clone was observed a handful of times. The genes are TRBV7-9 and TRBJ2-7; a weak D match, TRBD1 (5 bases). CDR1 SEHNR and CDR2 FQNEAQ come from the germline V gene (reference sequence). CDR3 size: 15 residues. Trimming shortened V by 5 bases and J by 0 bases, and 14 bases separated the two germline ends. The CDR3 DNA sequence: TGTGCCAGCAGCACGTACGACAGCCTCTCCTACGAGCAGTACTTC. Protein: CASSTYDSLSYEQYF.

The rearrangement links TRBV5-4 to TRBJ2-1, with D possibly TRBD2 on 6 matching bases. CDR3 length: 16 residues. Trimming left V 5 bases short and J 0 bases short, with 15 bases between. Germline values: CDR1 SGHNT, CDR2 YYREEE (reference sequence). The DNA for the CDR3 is TGTGCCAGCAGAAGTAGCGGAGGATTCTCCTACAATGAGCAGTTCTTC. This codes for CASRSSGGFSYNEQFF.

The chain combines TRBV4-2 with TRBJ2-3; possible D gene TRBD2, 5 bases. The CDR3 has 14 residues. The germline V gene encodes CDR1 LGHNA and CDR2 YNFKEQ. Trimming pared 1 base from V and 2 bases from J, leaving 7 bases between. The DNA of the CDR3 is TGTGCCAGCAGCCAAGTTCGGGACACAGATACGCAGTATTTT. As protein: CASSQVRDTDTQYF.

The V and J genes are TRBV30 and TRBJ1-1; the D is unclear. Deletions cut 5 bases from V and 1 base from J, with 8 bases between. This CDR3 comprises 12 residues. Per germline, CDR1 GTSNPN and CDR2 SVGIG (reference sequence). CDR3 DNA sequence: TGTGCCTGGTCCAAGTCGAACACTGAAGCTTTCTTT. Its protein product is CAWSKSNTEAFF.

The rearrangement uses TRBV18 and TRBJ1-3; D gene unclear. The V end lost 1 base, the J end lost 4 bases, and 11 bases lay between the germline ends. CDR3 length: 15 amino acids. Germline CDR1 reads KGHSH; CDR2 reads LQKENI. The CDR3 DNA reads TGTGCCAGCTCACCACGTCCGATTTCCGGAAACACCATATATTTT. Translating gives CASSPRPISGNTIYF.

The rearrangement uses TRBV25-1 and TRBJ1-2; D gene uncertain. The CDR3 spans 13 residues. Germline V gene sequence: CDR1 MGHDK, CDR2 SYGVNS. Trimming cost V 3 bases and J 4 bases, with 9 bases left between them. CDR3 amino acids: CASSDEAAYGYTF. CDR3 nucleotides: TGTGCCAGCAGTGACGAGGCAGCCTATGGCTACACCTTC.

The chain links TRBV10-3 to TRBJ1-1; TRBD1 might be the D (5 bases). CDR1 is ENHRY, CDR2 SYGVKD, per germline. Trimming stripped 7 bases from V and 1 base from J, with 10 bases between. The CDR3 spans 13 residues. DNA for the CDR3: TGTGCCATCACCTTGACAGAGAACACTGAAGCTTTCTTT. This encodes CAITLTENTEAFF.